This T cell receptor (beta chain) was obtained from a study of blood T cell repertoires in COVID-19. Libraries were prepared by immunoSEQ multiplex PCR; TCRdb keeps only in-frame clonotypes and omits some of them. The sample consists of roughly 250,000 clones, 83% of them appearing once. This CDR3 comprises 17 residues. V was cut by 4 bases and J by 0 bases, with 15 bases left in between. CDR1 and CDR2 from the germline V gene are LNHDA and SQIVND (reference sequence). The table lists this clone with a count of one. V usage is TRBV19 and J usage is TRBJ2-2; D call uncertain. The sequence was obtained from a woman aged 40 to 50 who had been exposed to COVID-19. The sequenced material came from PBMCs or T cells enriched from blood (not recorded which). For the CDR3, the DNA is TGTGCCAGTAGTACCACCAGATTTACAGCGAACACCGGGGAGCTGTTTTTT. It is translated as CASSTTRFTANTGELFF.